One sample yielded the 11 T cell receptor beta chains listed below, sequenced in a study of early T cells in non-severe SARS-CoV-2 infection. MiXCR, run by TCRdb on the 5' RACE reads, gives a single entry per CDR3 protein. The sample includes 50,000 or so distinct CDR3 sequences, about 15% of them seen just once. Sequenced here: whole blood, sampled at baseline. These receptors were obtained from an adult who was a healthcare worker with PCR-confirmed SARS-CoV-2 infection or an uninfected control (not recorded which).

The chain is built from TRBV11-2 and TRBJ2-7; perhaps TRBD1 as D (5 bases). CDR3 length: 14 amino acids. Between the trimmed V and J ends, which lost 2 bases and 4 bases, there was a span of 12 bases. CDR1 SGHAT and CDR2 FQNNGV come from the germline V gene. CDR3 DNA sequence: TGTGCCAGCAGCTTAAACAGGATCACGTACGAGCAGTACTTC. It translates to CASSLNRITYEQYF.

The genes are TRBV20-1 and TRBJ2-1; 10 nucleotides line up with TRBD2. CDR3 length equals 14 residues. Germline V gene sequence: CDR1 DFQATT, CDR2 SNEGSKA (reference sequence). The V and J ends lost 8 bases and 9 bases, in that order; junction bases with no gene match: 13. CDR3 amino acids: CSPWRTSGRGEQFF. CDR3 nucleotides: TGCAGTCCTTGGAGGACTAGCGGTAGGGGTGAGCAGTTCTTC.

The table lists this clonotype with many counts. The genes are TRBV5-4 and TRBJ2-3, with no clear D. The CDR3 runs 12 residues. The V end lost 4 bases, the J end lost 2 bases, and 5 bases lay between the germline ends. In germline, CDR1 is SGHNT, CDR2 YYREEE (reference sequence). The chain's CDR3 is CASSQDTDTQYF. The CDR3 coding sequence is TGTGCCAGCAGCCAGGACACAGATACGCAGTATTTT.

V and J are TRBV3-1 and TRBJ2-2; no firm D call. Germline CDR1 LGHDT, CDR2 YNNKEL (reference sequence). Trimming cost V 2 bases and J 2 bases, with 15 bases left between them. The CDR3 has 17 residues. The CDR3 coding sequence is TGTGCCAGCAGCCAATTGGTGGCTCCTATCAACACCGGGGAGCTGTTTTTT. As protein: CASSQLVAPINTGELFF.

This clonotype was recorded a few times. The V and J genes are TRBV20-1 and TRBJ2-7, with 7 bases identical to TRBD1. This CDR3 is 14 amino acids long. Germline values: CDR1 DFQATT, CDR2 SNEGSKA (reference sequence). After removal of 0 bases from V and 3 bases from J, the junction contained 5 bases not matched to a gene. The chain's CDR3 is CSARDSGTVYEQYF. CDR3 in DNA: TGCAGTGCTAGAGACTCCGGGACAGTCTACGAGCAGTACTTC.

This clonotype was counted between two and nine times. The chain carries TRBV27 and TRBJ2-7, with 10 nucleotides matching TRBD1. V shed 6 bases and J 6 bases; nucleotides not matched to a gene: 8. The germline CDR1 and CDR2 sequences are MNHEY and SMNVEV (reference sequence). This CDR3 is built from 14 residues. The DNA of the CDR3 is TGTGCCAGCAGAAGACAGGGGGCATTCGGCGAGCAGTACTTC. Protein sequence: CASRRQGAFGEQYF.

This chain links TRBV2 with TRBJ2-2; D is undetermined. V lost 7 bases and J lost 6, with 21 bases in between. Looked up from germline, CDR1 is SNHLY and CDR2 is FYNNEI. This CDR3 is built from 16 residues. The CDR3 protein is CASTGMASSLAGELFF. CDR3 nucleotides: TGTGCCAGCACTGGGATGGCATCATCGCTGGCCGGGGAGCTGTTTTTT.

This clonotype appeared a few times. The chain employs TRBV6-5 and TRBJ2-7; TRBD2 matches at 9 bases. Germline loops: CDR1 MNHEY, CDR2 SVGAGI. The length of the CDR3 is 14 residues. V shed 6 bases, J shed 3 bases, and the junction held 6 bases outside the gene matches. Written as DNA, the CDR3 is TGTGCCAGCAGGCCGGGACTAGCAAACTACGAGCAGTACTTC. Amino acid sequence: CASRPGLANYEQYF.

This clonotype was detected only a few times. The rearrangement uses TRBV18 and TRBJ1-1; a possible D gene is TRBD1 (5 bases). The CDR3 is 13 amino acids. V was shortened by 0 bases and J by 5 bases, with 7 bases between the two germline ends. Germline CDR1 KGHSH, CDR2 LQKENI. The chain's CDR3 is CASSPPGGTEAFF. The CDR3 DNA sequence: TGTGCCAGCTCACCACCGGGGGGGACTGAAGCTTTCTTT.

CDR3 sequence (DNA): TGCAGTGCTAGTATTATGGCTGGCGAGCAGTACTTC. The encoded protein is CSASIMAGEQYF. The V and J genes are TRBV20-1 and TRBJ2-7; no reliable D call. V was cut by 3 bases and J by 6 bases, with 12 bases left in between. Germline CDR1 reads DFQATT; CDR2 reads SNEGSKA (reference sequence). The CDR3 runs to 12 residues.

This clonotype was counted between two and nine times. The rearrangement links TRBV6-1 to TRBJ2-5; D unclear. Per germline, CDR1 MNHNS and CDR2 SASEGT. This CDR3 has 15 residues. Trimming removed 2 bases at V and 4 bases at J, with 14 bases between. The CDR3 region is CASSESAYGPETQYF. As DNA, the CDR3 is TGTGCCAGCAGTGAATCCGCGTACGGGCCAGAGACCCAGTACTTC.